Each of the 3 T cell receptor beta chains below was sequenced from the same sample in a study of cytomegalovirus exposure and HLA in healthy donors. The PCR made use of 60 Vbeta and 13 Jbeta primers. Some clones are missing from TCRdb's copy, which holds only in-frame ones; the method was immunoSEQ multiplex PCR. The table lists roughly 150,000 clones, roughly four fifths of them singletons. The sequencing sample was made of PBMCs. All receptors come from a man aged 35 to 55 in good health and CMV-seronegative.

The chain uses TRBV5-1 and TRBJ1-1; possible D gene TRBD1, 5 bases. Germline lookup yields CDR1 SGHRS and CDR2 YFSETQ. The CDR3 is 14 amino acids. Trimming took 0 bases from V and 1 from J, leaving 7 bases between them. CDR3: CASSLDRTNTEAFF. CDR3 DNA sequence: TGCGCCAGCAGCTTGGACAGGACGAACACTGAAGCTTTCTTT.

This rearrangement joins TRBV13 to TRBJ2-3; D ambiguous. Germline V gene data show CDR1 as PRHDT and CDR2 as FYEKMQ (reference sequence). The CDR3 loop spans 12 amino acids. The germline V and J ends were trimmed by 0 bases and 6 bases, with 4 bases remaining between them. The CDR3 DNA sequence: TGTGCCAGCAGCTTAGGAGCCGATACGCAGTATTTT. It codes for CASSLGADTQYF.

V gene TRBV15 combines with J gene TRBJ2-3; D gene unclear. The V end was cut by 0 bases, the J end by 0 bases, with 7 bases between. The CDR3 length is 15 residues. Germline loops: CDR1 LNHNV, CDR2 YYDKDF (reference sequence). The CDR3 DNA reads TGTGCCACCAGCAGAGACCCCCTAAGCACAGATACGCAGTATTTT. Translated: CATSRDPLSTDTQYF.